Listed below are T cell receptor beta chains from one sample, sequenced in a study of yellow fever vaccine responses in identical twins. TCRdb recomputed calls from the RT-PCR reads with MiXCR, one row per CDR3 protein. The sample gives more than 30,000 distinct CDR3 sequences, 45% to 65% of which show up once; around 5% is in the top ten. The sequenced sample was T cells from blood (PBMCs), unsorted or a sorted subset (not recorded which), obtained before or after yellow fever vaccination (not recorded which). The receptors were sampled from a young woman who received the yellow fever vaccine. CDR3s include the opening cysteine and the closing phenylalanine or tryptophan. The D gene is left open where the match is weak. Clone size is stated in some rows and not others, as once, few, many or a class when expanded.

J: TRBJ2-1; V: TRBV12-3/TRBV12-4; D: TRBD2; size: NA; CDR3: CATRASGRAGIPEQFF; DNA: TGTGCCACTCGGGCTAGCGGGAGGGCCGGTATTCCTGAGCAGTTCTTC
J: TRBJ2-3; V: TRBV29-1; D: NA; size: few; CDR3: CSVETGLTDTQYF; DNA: TGCAGCGTTGAAACTGGACTCACAGATACGCAGTATTTT
J: TRBJ1-6; V: TRBV12-3/TRBV12-4; D: NA; size: NA; CDR3: CASSFPLGRNSPLHF; DNA: TGTGCCAGCAGTTTCCCCTTAGGGCGGAATTCACCCCTCCACTTT
J: TRBJ1-3; V: TRBV28; D: TRBD1; size: NA; CDR3: CASNPGQRGNTIYF; DNA: TGTGCCAGCAACCCGGGACAGAGAGGAAACACCATATATTTT
J: TRBJ2-1; V: TRBV28; D: NA; size: few; CDR3: CASTHNRESARNEQFF; DNA: TGTGCCAGCACGCACAACAGGGAATCAGCACGCAATGAGCAGTTCTTC
J: TRBJ2-3; V: TRBV5-1; D: TRBD2; size: NA; CDR3: CASSFATSGSTDTQYF; DNA: TGCGCCAGCAGCTTTGCCACTAGCGGAAGCACAGATACGCAGTATTTT
J: TRBJ2-3; V: TRBV10-2; D: NA; size: NA; CDR3: CASTDFSSTDTQYF; DNA: TGCGCCAGCACGGACTTTTCTAGCACAGATACGCAGTATTTT
J: TRBJ1-6; V: TRBV20-1; D: TRBD1; size: NA; CDR3: CSARDIGTGGSGPLHF; DNA: TGCAGTGCTAGAGATATCGGGACAGGGGGCTCGGGGCCCCTCCACTTT
J: TRBJ2-5; V: TRBV6-2/TRBV6-3; D: NA; size: once; CDR3: CASMDWQETQYF; DNA: TGTGCCAGCATGGACTGGCAGGAGACCCAGTACTTC
J: TRBJ2-7; V: TRBV11-1; D: TRBD1; size: NA; CDR3: CASSLAPWTGGANDEQYF; DNA: TGTGCCAGCAGCTTAGCCCCATGGACAGGGGGCGCGAATGATGAGCAGTACTTC
J: TRBJ2-1; V: TRBV2; D: NA; size: NA; CDR3: CASSEAGFYNEQFF; DNA: TGTGCCAGCAGTGAGGCGGGATTTTACAATGAGCAGTTCTTC
J: TRBJ1-2; V: TRBV9; D: NA; size: few; CDR3: CASSVGSPNYGYTF; DNA: TGTGCCAGCAGCGTAGGAAGTCCTAACTATGGCTACACTTTC
J: TRBJ1-2; V: TRBV15; D: TRBD1; size: once; CDR3: CATSRDRTGDGYTF; DNA: TGTGCCACCAGCAGAGACCGGACAGGAGATGGCTACACCTTC
J: TRBJ1-6; V: TRBV5-1; D: NA; size: NA; CDR3: CASSHRTQDNSPLHF; DNA: TGCGCCAGCAGCCACAGAACCCAGGATAATTCACCCCTCCACTTT
J: TRBJ1-4; V: TRBV27; D: NA; size: NA; CDR3: CASSFGPATNEKLFF; DNA: TGTGCCAGCAGTTTCGGACCGGCAACTAATGAAAAACTGTTTTTT
J: TRBJ2-1; V: TRBV20-1; D: TRBD2; size: NA; CDR3: CSARIAGALNEQFF; DNA: TGCAGTGCTAGAATAGCGGGAGCCTTAAATGAGCAGTTCTTC
J: TRBJ1-1; V: TRBV18; D: TRBD1; size: NA; CDR3: CATTYDRENTEAFF; DNA: TGTGCCACCACCTATGACAGGGAAAACACTGAAGCTTTCTTT
J: TRBJ2-3; V: TRBV7-9; D: TRBD1; size: NA; CDR3: CASSLDRGTDTQYF; DNA: TGTGCCAGCAGCTTGGACAGGGGCACAGATACGCAGTATTTT
J: TRBJ2-1; V: TRBV11-3; D: NA; size: NA; CDR3: CASSTLRGLYNEQFF; DNA: TGTGCCAGCAGCACTCTGCGGGGGCTCTACAATGAGCAGTTCTTC
J: TRBJ2-5; V: TRBV7-3; D: NA; size: NA; CDR3: CASSSGLSQETQYF; DNA: TGTGCCAGCAGCTCCGGACTATCTCAAGAGACCCAGTACTTC
J: TRBJ1-1; V: TRBV6-1; D: NA; size: NA; CDR3: CASSEYQLGAFREAFF; DNA: TGTGCCAGCAGTGAATATCAATTGGGGGCATTTAGGGAGGCTTTCTTT
J: TRBJ2-7; V: TRBV5-4; D: NA; size: NA; CDR3: CASSLSGGYVQYF; DNA: TGTGCCAGCAGCTTGTCGGGGGGCTATGTGCAGTACTTC
J: TRBJ2-7; V: TRBV11-1; D: TRBD2; size: NA; CDR3: CASSLGASGGYEQYF; DNA: TGTGCCAGCAGCTTAGGGGCTAGCGGAGGCTACGAGCAGTACTTC
J: TRBJ1-1; V: TRBV2; D: NA; size: NA; CDR3: CASSDLVWRSTEAFF; DNA: TGTGCCAGCAGTGATTTGGTTTGGAGGAGCACTGAAGCTTTCTTT
J: TRBJ2-1; V: TRBV3-1; D: NA; size: NA; CDR3: CASSHGNEQSF; DNA: TGTGCCAGCAGCCATGGAAATGAGCAGTCCTTC
J: TRBJ2-5; V: TRBV29-1; D: TRBD1; size: few; CDR3: CSVSRQGQETQYF; DNA: TGCAGCGTCAGCCGACAGGGGCAAGAGACCCAGTACTTC
J: TRBJ1-1; V: TRBV29-1; D: TRBD1; size: NA; CDR3: CSATPGGTEAFF; DNA: TGCAGCGCCACCCCAGGGGGCACTGAAGCTTTCTTT
J: TRBJ2-7; V: TRBV29-1; D: NA; size: once; CDR3: CSVERGREQYF; DNA: TGCAGCGTTGAACGGGGGAGGGAGCAGTACTTC
J: TRBJ2-7; V: TRBV29-1; D: NA; size: few; CDR3: CSVEEMGASISYEQYF; DNA: TGCAGCGTTGAAGAGATGGGAGCTAGTATATCCTACGAGCAGTACTTC
J: TRBJ1-2; V: TRBV11-2; D: NA; size: NA; CDR3: CASSFPHTF; DNA: TGTGCCAGCAGCTTTCCCCACACCTTC
J: TRBJ2-7; V: TRBV13; D: TRBD1; size: NA; CDR3: CACRDRVYEQYF; DNA: TGTGCCTGCCGGGACAGGGTCTACGAGCAGTACTTC
J: TRBJ2-1; V: TRBV18; D: NA; size: NA; CDR3: CASSPTEEQFF; DNA: TGTGCCAGCTCACCAACAGAAGAGCAGTTCTTC
J: TRBJ2-1; V: TRBV5-1; D: NA; size: NA; CDR3: CASSPGPLGVSNEQFF; DNA: TGCGCCAGCAGCCCCGGCCCATTGGGGGTCTCCAATGAGCAGTTCTTC
J: TRBJ2-7; V: TRBV2; D: TRBD1; size: few; CDR3: CASSGSRGLGYEQYF; DNA: TGTGCCAGCAGTGGATCCAGGGGGCTAGGCTACGAGCAGTACTTC
J: TRBJ2-3; V: TRBV29-1; D: NA; size: NA; CDR3: CSVEAGQGDTQYF; DNA: TGCAGCGTTGAAGCAGGGCAGGGAGATACGCAGTATTTT
J: TRBJ1-1; V: TRBV19; D: NA; size: few; CDR3: CASSILPIFENPEAFF; DNA: TGTGCCAGTAGTATCCTCCCAATCTTCGAAAACCCTGAAGCTTTCTTT
J: TRBJ1-2; V: TRBV28; D: NA; size: NA; CDR3: CASSSPPGTFYGYTF; DNA: TGTGCCAGCAGTTCCCCCCCCGGGACGTTCTATGGCTACACCTTC
J: TRBJ2-6; V: TRBV6-1; D: NA; size: few; CDR3: CASSPDTSGANVLTF; DNA: TGTGCCAGCAGTCCCGACACTTCTGGGGCCAACGTCCTGACTTTC
J: TRBJ1-6; V: TRBV4-1; D: NA; size: few; CDR3: CASSQENRAYNSPLHF; DNA: TGCGCCAGCAGCCAAGAGAACAGAGCCTATAATTCACCCCTCCACTTT
J: TRBJ1-5; V: TRBV28; D: NA; size: NA; CDR3: CASSLSAYGQPQHF; DNA: TGTGCCAGCAGTTTAAGTGCGTATGGTCAGCCCCAGCATTTT
J: TRBJ1-5; V: TRBV10-1; D: NA; size: NA; CDR3: CASSPFTGGRQPQHF; DNA: TGCGCCAGCAGTCCTTTTACGGGGGGCCGGCAGCCCCAGCATTTT